Listed below are T cell receptor beta chains from one sample, sequenced in a study of T-cell memory formation after mild COVID-19. MiXCR, applied by TCRdb to the 5' RACE reads, yields one record per CDR3 protein. The profile shows 470,000 or so distinct CDR3 sequences, about 20% of them singletons. Sequenced material: PBMCs or a T cell subset sorted from them (not recorded which). Every receptor here comes from an adult woman who had mild COVID-19 (a few samples of this study predate the infection). Cell type and time point are not known. Each CDR3 is given without its conserved first and last residue.

v_call: TRBV23-1
j_call: TRBJ1-2
cdr3_aa: ASRLGLEDYGYT

v_call: TRBV4-2
j_call: TRBJ2-6
cdr3_aa: ASSQDEGLGPGANVLT

v_call: TRBV4-2
j_call: TRBJ1-1
cdr3_aa: ASSQGRAVNTEAF

v_call: TRBV27
j_call: TRBJ1-5
cdr3_aa: ASSDGMRPNQPQH

v_call: TRBV6-5
j_call: TRBJ2-3
cdr3_aa: ASSYSTVGRDTQY

v_call: TRBV5-1
j_call: TRBJ2-1
cdr3_aa: ASSALAGEGYEQF

v_call: TRBV5-1
j_call: TRBJ2-5
cdr3_aa: ASSLDTPSQETQY

v_call: TRBV5-1
j_call: TRBJ2-6
cdr3_aa: ASSLPMTGAGANVLT

v_call: TRBV3-1
j_call: TRBJ2-7
cdr3_aa: ASSDQTGSYEQY

v_call: TRBV20-1
j_call: TRBJ2-7
cdr3_aa: SAKRDYEQY

v_call: TRBV4-2
j_call: TRBJ2-5
cdr3_aa: ASSQDRGGQETQY

v_call: TRBV3-1
j_call: TRBJ1-2
cdr3_aa: ASSQGSWTGKIFYGYT

v_call: TRBV4-1
j_call: TRBJ2-5
cdr3_aa: ASSQGQGNQETQY

v_call: TRBV7-3
j_call: TRBJ2-3
cdr3_aa: ASSLRGLAGPSTDTQY

v_call: TRBV5-4
j_call: TRBJ1-6
cdr3_aa: ASSLRGQYNSPLH

v_call: TRBV9
j_call: TRBJ2-2
cdr3_aa: ASSVVAPTGELF

v_call: TRBV2
j_call: TRBJ1-4
cdr3_aa: ASSSTAGTNEKLF

v_call: TRBV11-2
j_call: TRBJ2-1
cdr3_aa: ASSFFPPSLNEQF

v_call: TRBV27
j_call: TRBJ2-2
cdr3_aa: ASRVGSNTGELF

v_call: TRBV7-8
j_call: TRBJ2-3
cdr3_aa: ASSPVTDTQY

v_call: TRBV27
j_call: TRBJ2-1
cdr3_aa: ASSFVSGGPRNEQF

v_call: TRBV12-5
j_call: TRBJ2-7
cdr3_aa: ASGFRTVRVYEQY